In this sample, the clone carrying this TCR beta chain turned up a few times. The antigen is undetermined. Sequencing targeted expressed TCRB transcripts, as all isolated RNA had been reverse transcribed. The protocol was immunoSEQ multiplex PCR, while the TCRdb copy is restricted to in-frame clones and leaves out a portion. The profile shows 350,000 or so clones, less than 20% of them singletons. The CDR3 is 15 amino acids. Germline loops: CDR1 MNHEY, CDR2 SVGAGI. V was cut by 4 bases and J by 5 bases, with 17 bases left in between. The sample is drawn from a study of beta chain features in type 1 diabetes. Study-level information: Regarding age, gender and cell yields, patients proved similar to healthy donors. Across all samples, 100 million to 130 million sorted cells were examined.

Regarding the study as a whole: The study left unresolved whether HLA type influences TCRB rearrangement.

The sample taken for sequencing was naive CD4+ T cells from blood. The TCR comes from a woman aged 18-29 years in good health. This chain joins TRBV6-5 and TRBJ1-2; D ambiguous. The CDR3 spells CASSFPGRGVYGYTF. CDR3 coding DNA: TGTGCCAGCAGTTTCCCCGGGCGGGGAGTTTATGGCTACACCTTC.